One and the same sample provided the 28 T cell receptor beta chains below, sequenced in a study of cytomegalovirus exposure and HLA in healthy donors. 60 Vbeta and 13 Jbeta primers were used in PCR. Clones were read by immunoSEQ multiplex PCR, and TCRdb kept only the in-frame ones, dropping some. This sample's table has roughly 120,000 clones. The sample comprised PBMCs. These receptors came from a man younger than 35 in good health and CMV-seronegative.

The J gene is TRBJ2-5, the V gene TRBV5-1, with 12 bases aligning to TRBD2. Gene TRBJ2-7 matches the end of the DNA better, so the J call may be wrong. This CDR3 region has 16 residues. Germline CDR1 and CDR2: SGHRS and YFSETQ. The DNA of the CDR3 is TGCGCCAGCAGCTTGGGGACTAGCGGGATAACCTACGAGCAGTACTTC. It is translated as CASSLGTSGITYEQYF.

The rearrangement links TRBV6-5 to TRBJ1-5, with 8 positions matching TRBD1. The J segment lost 3 bases and the V segment lost 4 bases, leaving 5 bases of the junction unmatched. Germline V gene sequence: CDR1 MNHEY, CDR2 SVGAGI. The CDR3 loop spans 15 amino acids. CDR3 DNA: TGTGCCAGCAGTTTAGGACAGGGAAACAATCAGCCCCAGCATTTT. This encodes CASSLGQGNNQPQHF.

The CDR3 nucleotides read TGTGCCTGGAGTGTAGAGATTAGCAATCAGCCCCAGCATTTT. This encodes CAWSVEISNQPQHF. This sequence joins TRBV30 and TRBJ1-5; D gene ambiguous. This CDR3 region has 14 residues. The germline V gene has CDR1 GTSNPN and CDR2 SVGIG (reference sequence). The V end was cut by 0 bases, the J end by 0 bases, with 6 bases between.

The chain recombines TRBV7-9 with TRBJ1-1; D not resolved. CDR1 and CDR2 from the germline V gene are SEHNR and FQNEAQ (reference sequence). The CDR3 sequence is 13 residues long. Trimming left V 2 bases short and J 3 bases short, with 7 bases between. The CDR3 DNA is TGTGCCAGCAGCTTACTAGGCTACACTGAAGCTTTCTTT. This encodes CASSLLGYTEAFF.

The genes are TRBV5-1 and TRBJ1-1, with 9 nucleotides matching TRBD1. The junction had 11 bases not matched to a gene; V was cut back by 2 bases and J by 9 bases. The CDR3 is made up of 15 amino acids. CDR1 SGHRS and CDR2 YFSETQ come from the germline V gene. The CDR3: CASSLLGDRDLKAFF. The CDR3 coding sequence is TGCGCCAGCAGCTTACTAGGGGACAGGGACCTTAAAGCTTTCTTT.

The chain recombines TRBV15 with TRBJ1-3; 8 nucleotides match TRBD1. Trimming cost V 5 bases and J 6 bases; bases outside gene matches: 6. The CDR3 sequence is 14 residues long. CDR1 and CDR2 (germline): LNHNV, YYDKDF (reference sequence). The CDR3 sequence: CATSPRGPVNTIYF. Here the CDR3 DNA reads TGTGCCACCAGCCCCAGGGGGCCAGTAAACACCATATATTTT.

This chain uses TRBV6-5 with TRBJ2-4; possibly TRBD1 for D (7 bases). Trimming stripped 0 bases from V and 8 bases from J, with 8 bases between. In germline, CDR1 is MNHEY, CDR2 SVGAGI. This CDR3 region has 13 residues. CDR3 sequence: CASSYSRGDIQYF. DNA for the CDR3: TGTGCCAGCAGTTACTCCAGGGGGGACATTCAGTACTTC.

The chain combines TRBV5-1 with TRBJ2-4; TRBD2 matches 7 bases. The trim removed 1 base at V and 0 bases at J, leaving 4 bases unmatched. This CDR3 has 16 amino acids. Germline CDR1 reads SGHRS; CDR2 reads YFSETQ. The CDR3 reads CASSLRWGGAKNIQYF. The DNA for the CDR3 is TGCGCCAGCAGCTTGAGGTGGGGGGGAGCCAAAAACATTCAGTACTTC. The variable domain in full, completed from reference TRBV5-1 and TRBJ2-4, reads KAGVTQTPRYLIKTRGQQVTLSCSPISGHRSVSWYQQTPGQGLQFLFEYFSETQRNKGNFPGRFSGRQFSNSRSEMNVSTLELGDSALYLCASSLRWGGAKNIQYFGAGTRLSVL.

The CDR3 loop reads CASSLEGQVGDYGYTF. Written as DNA, the CDR3 is TGCGCCAGCAGCTTAGAGGGACAGGTGGGGGACTATGGCTACACCTTC. J is TRBJ1-2 and V is TRBV5-1, with 8 bases identical to TRBD1. Trimming took 2 bases from V and 3 from J; bases not matched to a gene: 9. The germline CDR1 and CDR2 sequences are SGHRS and YFSETQ. This CDR3 has 16 amino acids.

The V gene is TRBV5-1, the J gene TRBJ2-7; perhaps TRBD2 as D (5 bases). Trimming took off 0 bases at V and 5 bases at J, with 12 bases between the two ends. Germline V gene sequence: CDR1 SGHRS, CDR2 YFSETQ. CDR3 length equals 14 residues. In DNA form, the CDR3 reads TGCGCCAGCAGCTTGGGAGGGTTGGGCGACGAGCAGTACTTC. It is translated as CASSLGGLGDEQYF.

The chain is built from TRBV30 and TRBJ1-2, with a tentative D call TRBD1 (6 bases). From germline, CDR1 is GTSNPN and CDR2 SVGIG (reference sequence). This CDR3 contains 17 residues. V lost 0 bases and J lost 8, with 25 bases in between. Here the CDR3 reads CAWSVLFLTQGERGYTF. CDR3 nucleotides: TGTGCCTGGAGTGTACTTTTCCTAACACAGGGTGAACGGGGCTACACCTTC.

DNA for the CDR3: TGTGCCAGCAGTTTGGCGGGGGGCACTGGCTACACCTTC. This translates into CASSLAGGTGYTF. This sequence joins TRBV28 and TRBJ1-2; D might be TRBD1 (6 bases). CDR3 length: 13 amino acids. Trimming cost V 3 bases and J 7 bases, with 12 bases left between them. The germline gives CDR1 MDHEN, CDR2 SYDVKM.

The chain recombines TRBV7-9 with TRBJ2-1; TRBD2 matches 9 bases. This CDR3 region has 15 residues. Germline CDR1 is SEHNR and CDR2 is FQNEAQ (reference sequence). V lost 5 bases, J lost 5 bases, and 7 bases stayed unmatched. In DNA, the CDR3 is TGTGCCAGCAGCAGTAAGGGACTAGCCCACAATGAGCAGTTCTTC. This translates into CASSSKGLAHNEQFF.

V usage is TRBV19 and J usage is TRBJ2-7; 12 positions match TRBD2. The CDR3 loop spans 16 amino acids. Unmatched junction bases numbered 8, after V lost 4 bases and J lost 4 bases. The germline gives CDR1 LNHDA, CDR2 SQIVND (reference sequence). The CDR3 DNA reads TGTGCCAGTAGTACCGGGCCGGGACTAGCGGGTTACGAGCAGTACTTC. Translation gives CASSTGPGLAGYEQYF.

The rearrangement links TRBV19 to TRBJ1-4, with 8 nucleotides matching TRBD1. CDR1 and CDR2 (germline): LNHDA, SQIVND (reference sequence). With V trimmed by 7 bases and J by 0 bases, 7 bases remained unmatched. The CDR3 runs to 16 residues. CDR3: CASTDRGDATNEKLFF. The CDR3 nucleotides read TGTGCCAGTACCGACAGGGGAGACGCAACTAATGAAAAACTGTTTTTT. Complete variable domain (other parts from reference TRBV19 and TRBJ1-4): DGGITQSPKYLFRKEGQNVTLSCEQNLNHDAMYWYRQDPGQGLRLIYYSQIVNDFQKGDIAEGYSVSREKKESFPLTVTSAQKNPTAFYLCASTDRGDATNEKLFFGSGTQLSVL.

This chain connects TRBV5-1 to TRBJ2-1; tentative D call: TRBD2 (6 bases). CDR1 and CDR2 (germline): SGHRS, YFSETQ. Trimming pared 4 bases from V and 8 bases from J, leaving 40 bases between. The CDR3 spans 22 residues. The CDR3 is CASSPATPFLSIFREFRHEQFF. The CDR3 nucleotides are TGCGCCAGCAGCCCCGCCACCCCTTTCCTTAGCATCTTCCGGGAGTTTAGGCATGAGCAGTTCTTC.

The V and J genes are TRBV2 and TRBJ1-1; tentative D call: TRBD1 (5 bases). CDR3 size: 13 residues. CDR1 and CDR2 (germline): SNHLY, FYNNEI. V was pared by 7 bases and J by 2 bases, with 11 bases between. CDR3 loop: CASNRDRNTEAFF. The CDR3 nucleotides read TGTGCCAGCAACCGCGACAGAAACACTGAAGCTTTCTTT.

V usage is TRBV5-8 and J usage is TRBJ2-7, with D perhaps matching TRBD2 (5 bases). Trimming took off 1 base at V and 0 bases at J, with 8 bases between the two ends. The CDR3 loop spans 14 amino acids. The germline V gene encodes CDR1 SGHTS and CDR2 YDEGEE. The CDR3 region is CASSLSGGSYEQYF. DNA of the CDR3: TGTGCCAGCAGCTTGAGCGGCGGCTCCTACGAGCAGTACTTC. Filled out from reference TRBV5-8 and TRBJ2-7, the complete variable domain reads EAGVTQSPTHLIKTRGQQATLRCSPISGHTSVYWYQQALGLGLQFLLWYDEGEERNRGNFPPRFSGRQFPNYSSELNVNALELEDSALYLCASSLSGGSYEQYFGPGTRLTVT.

The chain has TRBV7-3 and TRBJ2-7; 10 bases map to TRBD1. The CDR3 extends over 15 amino acids. V gave up 0 bases and J gave up 3 bases; unmatched junction bases: 2. The germline gives CDR1 SGHTA, CDR2 FQGTGA. The CDR3 nucleotides read TGTGCCAGCAGCTTAACGGGACAGGGGAACTACGAGCAGTACTTC. It specifies CASSLTGQGNYEQYF.

The chain recombines TRBV6-1 with TRBJ1-2, with D possibly TRBD1 on 5 matching bases. The CDR3 spans 12 residues. Per germline, CDR1 MNHNS and CDR2 SASEGT. V shed 8 bases and J shed 4 bases, with 11 bases lying between them. The CDR3 protein is CASSGTFYGYTF. As DNA, the CDR3 is TGTGCCAGCTCAGGGACTTTCTATGGCTACACCTTC.

The chain uses TRBV15 and TRBJ1-5; 11 nucleotides agree with TRBD1. J gave up 6 bases and V 5 bases, and 6 bases lay outside the gene matches. Germline V gene sequence: CDR1 LNHNV, CDR2 YYDKDF (reference sequence). The CDR3 has 15 amino acids. This CDR3 is CATSPPGQGAQPQHF. The DNA for the CDR3 is TGTGCCACCAGCCCACCAGGACAGGGGGCTCAGCCCCAGCATTTT. The full variable domain, its missing parts supplied by reference TRBV15 and TRBJ1-5, is DAMVIQNPRYQVTQFGKPVTLSCSQTLNHNVMYWYQQKSSQAPKLLFHYYDKDFNNEADTPDNFQSRRPNTSFCFLDIRSPGLGDTAMYLCATSPPGQGAQPQHFGDGTRLSIL.

The CDR3: CASSPTGIMAFF. Written as DNA, the CDR3 is TGTGCCAGCAGCCCCACGGGTATTATGGCTTTCTTT. This rearrangement joins TRBV7-8 to TRBJ1-1; D is unclear. V dropped 5 bases and J dropped 11 bases, with 15 bases sitting between them. The CDR3 length is 12 residues. Germline lookup yields CDR1 SGHVS and CDR2 FQNEAQ.

This chain links TRBV5-1 with TRBJ2-7; 9 bases map to TRBD1. Trimming removed 7 bases from V and 4 bases from J; junction bases left unmatched: 12. Germline CDR1 and CDR2: SGHRS and YFSETQ. The length of the CDR3 is 15 residues. The CDR3 sequence is CASYDPGQGSYEQYF. The CDR3, as DNA: TGCGCCAGCTACGACCCGGGACAGGGTAGTTACGAGCAGTACTTC.

V and J are TRBV6-1 and TRBJ2-7; TRBD1 matches 7 bases. The CDR3 runs 15 residues. V shed 5 bases and J 1 base; nucleotides not matched to a gene: 8. CDR1 is MNHNS and CDR2 is SASEGT in the germline V gene. For the CDR3, the DNA is TGTGCCAGCAGTCGAGACAGGGAATTTTCCTACGAGCAGTACTTC. Protein: CASSRDREFSYEQYF.

This chain joins TRBV5-1 and TRBJ2-5; maybe TRBD2 (6 bases). Germline V gene sequence: CDR1 SGHRS, CDR2 YFSETQ. There are 16 residues in the CDR3. Trimming shortened V by 0 bases and J by 0 bases, and 12 bases separated the two germline ends. CDR3 sequence: CASSLATSPHQETQYF. DNA of the CDR3: TGCGCCAGCAGCTTGGCTACTAGCCCTCACCAAGAGACCCAGTACTTC.

The V gene is TRBV7-2, the J gene TRBJ2-7; TRBD1 matches at 10 bases. This CDR3 region has 15 residues. V trimming: 4 bases; J trimming: 3 bases; junction bases outside the gene matches: 6. Per the germline V gene, CDR1 is SGHTA and CDR2 is FQGNSA. CDR3 DNA sequence: TGTGCCAGCAGCTACCCGACAGGGGGCCTCTACGAGCAGTACTTC. Translating gives CASSYPTGGLYEQYF.

V is TRBV4-1 and J is TRBJ1-2, with TRBD1 matching over 9 bases. Germline lookup yields CDR1 MGHRA and CDR2 YSYEKL. The J segment lost 5 bases and the V segment lost 4 bases, leaving 5 bases of the junction unmatched. CDR3 size: 14 residues. For the CDR3, the DNA is TGCGCCAGCAGCCTTCTAGACAGGGGGTATGGCTACACCTTC. Translating it yields CASSLLDRGYGYTF.

The V call is TRBV10-1, the J call TRBJ2-7; D is ambiguous. The length of the CDR3 is 12 residues. CDR1 is WNHNN and CDR2 is SYGVQD in the germline V gene (reference sequence). V shed 2 bases and J shed 7 bases, with 9 bases lying between them. The CDR3 spells CASSEPRGEQYF. The CDR3 DNA follows: TGCGCCAGCAGTGAGCCTCGCGGTGAGCAGTACTTC.